A selection of T cell receptor beta chains follows, all from one sample in a study of cytomegalovirus exposure and HLA in healthy donors. The table came from immunoSEQ multiplex PCR; TCRdb's copy has only in-frame clones and leaves some out. The sample has about 130,000 clones, about 81% seen once. Sequencing used PBMCs. The source of these receptors is a middle-aged woman in good health and CMV-seropositive. Both conserved end residues are part of each CDR3. The order of the fields is J gene, V gene, CDR3 protein.

>TRBJ1-5|TRBV18
CASSPSIGGNQPQHF
>TRBJ1-2|TRBV28
CASTPPGTGYGYTF
>TRBJ2-5|TRBV7-9
CASSLETGGQETQYF
>TRBJ1-3|TRBV29-1
CSVEDPYSGNTIYF
>TRBJ2-2|TRBV19
CASSSRNTGELFF
>TRBJ2-2|TRBV6-6
CASRQTSGGDTGELFF
>TRBJ1-1|TRBV5-4
CASRRAGGGMNTEAFF
>TRBJ1-1|TRBV30
CAWGSEGGGADTEAFF
>TRBJ2-1|TRBV19
CASSIGSSYNEQFF
>TRBJ2-7|TRBV5-1
CASSLGGQENEQYF
>TRBJ1-2|TRBV28
CASSIQGPGYTF
>TRBJ1-5|TRBV9
CASGGNQPQHF
>TRBJ1-1|TRBV11-2
CASSSSRDTEAFF
>TRBJ2-7|TRBV2
CASSEAPGYEQYF
>TRBJ2-5|TRBV5-1
CASSLVAGRETQYF
>TRBJ2-1|TRBV9
CASSGIPTRGYNEQFF
>TRBJ1-4|TRBV30
CAWRDRLKSNEKLFF
>TRBJ2-1|TRBV6-4
CASSDVAGGHNEQFF
>TRBJ2-6|TRBV2
CASSVLHHRGAGANVLTF
>TRBJ2-1|TRBV4-2
CASSYARTSGSNEQFF
>TRBJ2-2|TRBV6-5
CASSYLITGELFF
>TRBJ1-1|TRBV7-9
CSSRYGQGAVGYTEAFF
>TRBJ2-7|TRBV15
CATSSASGGKAYEQYF
>TRBJ2-5|TRBV7-8
CASSGGGQETQYF
>-|TRBV10-3
CAITTSGGLYEQYF
>TRBJ1-2|TRBV11-2
CASSSLGQTGFYGYTF
>TRBJ2-1|TRBV7-7
CASRDRGSDEQFF
>-|TRBV7-2
CASRWDSGGEQYF
>TRBJ2-7|TRBV5-4
CASSLANEQYF
>TRBJ1-1|TRBV28
CASSLSQGKMNTEAFF
>TRBJ2-7|TRBV11-2
CASSLFGGSTLYEQYF
>TRBJ1-2|TRBV5-1
CASSRDRNLNYGYTF
>TRBJ2-3|TRBV28
CASTAGGDTQYF
>TRBJ2-3|TRBV29-1
CSVEVPNTFTDTQYF
>TRBJ1-4|TRBV28
CASGSPVRGGPNEKLFF
>TRBJ2-7|TRBV12-5
CASGSGQGADKQYF
>TRBJ1-3|TRBV5-6
CASSPSGGAGNTIYF
>TRBJ1-1|TRBV27
CAGSSPTGRDTEAFF
>TRBJ2-7|TRBV30
CAWSVSGLAGEVNEQYF
>TRBJ2-2|TRBV7-8
CASSPPVDTGELFF
>TRBJ1-1|TRBV28
CASTFRGLETEAFF
>TRBJ2-7|TRBV7-2
CASRSAGTNEQYF
>TRBJ1-1|TRBV29-1
CSVERTGTIEAFF
>TRBJ1-5|TRBV9
CASSVGDSPNQPQHF
>TRBJ2-3|TRBV5-1
CASSYAGDPSTDTQYF
>TRBJ1-5|TRBV19
CASKSGNQPQHF
>TRBJ1-2|TRBV2
CASSVFTGEAYGYTF
>-|TRBV5-1
CASSFGSDWSSYEQYF
>TRBJ1-3|TRBV15
CATSGQRGNTIYF
>TRBJ2-3|TRBV5-1
CASSAGTRTSSDTQYF
>TRBJ1-2|TRBV5-1
CTSSLGRTDYGYTF
>TRBJ1-2|TRBV2
CASSGRVPLDGYPF
>TRBJ2-7|TRBV6-1
CASSEGTGGSYEQYF
>TRBJ1-1|TRBV11-2
CASSWVGGANTEAFF
>TRBJ1-6|TRBV30
CACYGTLNSPLHF
>TRBJ1-4|TRBV6-5
CASSQGPNEKLFF
>TRBJ2-1|TRBV6-5
CASRSSNNEQFF
>TRBJ1-1|TRBV30
CAWSTSRSLNTEAFF
>TRBJ2-3|TRBV2
CASSERASGSFNTQYF
>TRBJ1-4|TRBV19
CASEIRTGSNEKLFF